The entry that follows covers one TCR beta chain sequence. The antigen is undetermined. These data originate in a study of a mutant IDH1 vaccine in newly diagnosed glioma. Turning to the study itself: Visits designated V12 and V13 were conducted at weeks 35 and 47, respectively. Findings and caveats of the study: Pseudoprogression apparently tracked independently of changes in top peripheral T cell clonotypes.

Sequenced by immunoSEQ multiplex PCR; TCRdb stores in-frame clones only, minus some. The table records tens of thousands of clones, about 74% of them present only once. Time point indicated: week 35, safety follow-up. Topical imiquimod accompanied each vaccine dose, which consisted of 300 ug of mutant IDH1 20-mer peptide. Germline CDR1 SGHRS, CDR2 YFSETQ. The CDR3 runs to 14 residues. J gave up 2 bases and V 7 bases, and 7 bases lay outside the gene matches. The chain has TRBV5-1 and TRBJ1-2; 8 nucleotides line up with TRBD1. Here the sequenced sample was PBMCs, taken from a glioma patient whose treatment included an IDH1 peptide vaccine. The clonotype was recovered from a man aged 45-60 years with glioma. The CDR3 DNA follows: TGCGCCAGCTACCCTGGGACAGGAAACTATGGCTACACCTTC. Its protein is CASYPGTGNYGYTF.